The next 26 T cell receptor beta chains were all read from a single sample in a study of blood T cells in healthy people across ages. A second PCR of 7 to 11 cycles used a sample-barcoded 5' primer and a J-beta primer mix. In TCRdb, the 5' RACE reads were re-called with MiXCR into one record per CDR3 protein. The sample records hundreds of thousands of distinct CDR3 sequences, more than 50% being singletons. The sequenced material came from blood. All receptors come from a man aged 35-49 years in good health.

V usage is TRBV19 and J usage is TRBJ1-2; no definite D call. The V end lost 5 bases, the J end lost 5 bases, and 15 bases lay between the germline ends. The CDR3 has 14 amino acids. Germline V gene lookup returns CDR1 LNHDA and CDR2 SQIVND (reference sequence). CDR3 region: CASSPDRARYGYTF. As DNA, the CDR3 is TGTGCCAGTAGTCCCGATAGGGCCAGATATGGCTACACCTTC.

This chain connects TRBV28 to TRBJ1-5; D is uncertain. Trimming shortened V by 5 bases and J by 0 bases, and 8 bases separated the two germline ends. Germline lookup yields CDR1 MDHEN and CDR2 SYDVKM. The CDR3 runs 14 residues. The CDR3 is CASSNGHSNQPQHF. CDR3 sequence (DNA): TGTGCCAGCAGTAACGGTCATAGCAATCAGCCCCAGCATTTT.

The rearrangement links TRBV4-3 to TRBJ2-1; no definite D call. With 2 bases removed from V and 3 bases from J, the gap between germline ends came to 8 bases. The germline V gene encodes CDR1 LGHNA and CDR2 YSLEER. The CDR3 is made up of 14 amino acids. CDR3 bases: TGCGCCAGCAGCCAAAATAGTCTCTACAATGAGCAGTTCTTC. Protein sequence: CASSQNSLYNEQFF.

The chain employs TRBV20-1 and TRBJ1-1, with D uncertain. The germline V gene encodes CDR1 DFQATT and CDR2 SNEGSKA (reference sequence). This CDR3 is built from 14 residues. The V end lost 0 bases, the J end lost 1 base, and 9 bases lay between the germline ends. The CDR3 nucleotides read TGCAGTGCTAGAGATGGGCAGAGGAACACTGAAGCTTTCTTT. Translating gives CSARDGQRNTEAFF.

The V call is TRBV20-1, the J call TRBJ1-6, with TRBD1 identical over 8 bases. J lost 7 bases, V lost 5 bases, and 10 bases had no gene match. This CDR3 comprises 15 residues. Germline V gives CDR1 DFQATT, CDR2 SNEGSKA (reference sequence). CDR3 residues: CSAPTRTGKNSPLHF. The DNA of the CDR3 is TGCAGTGCTCCAACACGGACAGGGAAAAATTCACCCCTCCACTTT.

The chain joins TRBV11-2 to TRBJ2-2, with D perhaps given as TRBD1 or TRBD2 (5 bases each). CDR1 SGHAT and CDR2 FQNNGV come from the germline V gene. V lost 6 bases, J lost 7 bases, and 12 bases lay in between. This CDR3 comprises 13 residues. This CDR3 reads CASSRGASGELFF. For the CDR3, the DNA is TGTGCCAGCAGTCGAGGGGCGAGCGGGGAGCTGTTTTTT.

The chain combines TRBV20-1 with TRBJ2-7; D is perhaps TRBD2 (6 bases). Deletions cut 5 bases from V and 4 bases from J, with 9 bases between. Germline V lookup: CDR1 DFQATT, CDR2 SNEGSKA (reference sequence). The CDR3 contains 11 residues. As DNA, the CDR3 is TGCAGTGCTGAGGGGAGGTACGAGCAGTACTTC. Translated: CSAEGRYEQYF.

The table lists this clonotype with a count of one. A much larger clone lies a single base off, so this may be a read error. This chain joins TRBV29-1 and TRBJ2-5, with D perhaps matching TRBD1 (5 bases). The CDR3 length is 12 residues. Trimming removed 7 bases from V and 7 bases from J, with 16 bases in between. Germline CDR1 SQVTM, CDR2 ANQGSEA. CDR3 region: CSGTQDRGTQYF. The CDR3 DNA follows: TGCAGCGGAACACAGGACCGAGGGACCCAGTACTTC. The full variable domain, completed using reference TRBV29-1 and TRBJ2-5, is SAVISQKPSRDICQRGTSLTIQCQVDSQVTMMFWYRQQPGQSLTLIATANQGSEATYESGFVIDKFPISRPNLTFSTLTVSNMSPEDSSIYLCSGTQDRGTQYFGPGTRLLVL.

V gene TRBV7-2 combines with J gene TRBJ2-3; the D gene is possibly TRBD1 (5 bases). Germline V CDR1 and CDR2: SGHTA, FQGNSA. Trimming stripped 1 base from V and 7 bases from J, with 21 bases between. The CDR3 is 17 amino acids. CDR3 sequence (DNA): TGTGCCAGCAGCTTAGAGACAGCCGTAGACCATAGGAATACGCAGTATTTT. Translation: CASSLETAVDHRNTQYF.

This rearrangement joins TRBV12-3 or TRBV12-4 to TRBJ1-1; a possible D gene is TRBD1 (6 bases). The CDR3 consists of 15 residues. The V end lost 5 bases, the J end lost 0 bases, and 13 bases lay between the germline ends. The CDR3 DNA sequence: TGTGCCAGCAGTCCGAGGACAGACCTGAACACTGAAGCTTTCTTT. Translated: CASSPRTDLNTEAFF.

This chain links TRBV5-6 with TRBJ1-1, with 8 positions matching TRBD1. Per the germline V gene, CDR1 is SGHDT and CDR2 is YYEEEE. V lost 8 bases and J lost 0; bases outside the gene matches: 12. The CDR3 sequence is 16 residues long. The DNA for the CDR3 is TGTGCCAGGGTCCCTCGGACAGGGACGTTGAACACTGAAGCTTTCTTT. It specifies CARVPRTGTLNTEAFF.

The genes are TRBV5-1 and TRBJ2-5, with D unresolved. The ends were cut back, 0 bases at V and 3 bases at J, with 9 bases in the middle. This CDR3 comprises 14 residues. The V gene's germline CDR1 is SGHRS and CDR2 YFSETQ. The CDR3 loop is CASSLGGLKETQYF. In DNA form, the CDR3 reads TGCGCCAGCAGCTTGGGGGGTCTAAAAGAGACCCAGTACTTC.

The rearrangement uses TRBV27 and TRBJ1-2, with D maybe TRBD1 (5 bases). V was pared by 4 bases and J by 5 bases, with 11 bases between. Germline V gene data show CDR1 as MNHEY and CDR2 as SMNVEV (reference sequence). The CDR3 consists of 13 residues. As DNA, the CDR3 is TGTGCCAGCAGTTGGGGCCCCGGGTATGGCTACACCTTC. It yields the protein CASSWGPGYGYTF.

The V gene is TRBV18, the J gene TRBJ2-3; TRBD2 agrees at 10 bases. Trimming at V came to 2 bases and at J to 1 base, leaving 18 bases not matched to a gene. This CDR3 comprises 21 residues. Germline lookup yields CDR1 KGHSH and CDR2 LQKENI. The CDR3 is CASSPTKRMTSGPTGTDTQYF. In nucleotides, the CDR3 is TGTGCCAGCTCACCAACGAAGAGGATGACTAGCGGGCCTACAGGCACAGATACGCAGTATTTT.

The CDR3 is CSAIDRGYSGANVLTF. CDR3 nucleotides: TGCAGTGCTATAGACAGGGGATACTCTGGGGCCAACGTCCTGACTTTC. The V gene is TRBV20-1, the J gene TRBJ2-6; 8 nucleotides align to TRBD1. CDR1 and CDR2 (germline): DFQATT, SNEGSKA (reference sequence). The CDR3 is 16 residues long. After removal of 4 bases from V and 0 bases from J, the junction contained 5 bases not matched to a gene.

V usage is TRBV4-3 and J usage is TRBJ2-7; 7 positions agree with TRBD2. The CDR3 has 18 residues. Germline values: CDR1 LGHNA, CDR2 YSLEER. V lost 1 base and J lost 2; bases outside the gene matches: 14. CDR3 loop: CASSQARSKAGLTYEQYF. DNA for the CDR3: TGCGCCAGCAGCCAAGCCCGGTCGAAAGCGGGGCTCACCTACGAGCAGTACTTC.

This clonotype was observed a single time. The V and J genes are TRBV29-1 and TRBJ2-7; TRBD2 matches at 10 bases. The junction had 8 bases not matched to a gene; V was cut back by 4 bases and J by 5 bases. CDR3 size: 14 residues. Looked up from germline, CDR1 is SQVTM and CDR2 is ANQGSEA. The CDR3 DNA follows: TGCAGCGTTGTAAACGGAGCGGGGGGGGACGAGCAGTACTTC. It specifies CSVVNGAGGDEQYF.

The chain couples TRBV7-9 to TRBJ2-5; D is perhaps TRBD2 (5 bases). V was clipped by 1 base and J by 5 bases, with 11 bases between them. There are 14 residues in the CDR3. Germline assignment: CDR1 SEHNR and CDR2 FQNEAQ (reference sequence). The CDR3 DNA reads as TGTGCCAGCAGCTTAGGACTGGAGGTGGAGACCCAGTACTTC. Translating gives CASSLGLEVETQYF.

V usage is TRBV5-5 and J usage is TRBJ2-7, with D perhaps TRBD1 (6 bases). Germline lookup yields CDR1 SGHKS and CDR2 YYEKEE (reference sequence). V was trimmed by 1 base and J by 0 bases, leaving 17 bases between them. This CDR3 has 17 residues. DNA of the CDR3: TGTGCCAGCAGCTTGCGGGTAAGGACAGAGAGCTCCTACGAGCAGTACTTC. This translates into CASSLRVRTESSYEQYF.

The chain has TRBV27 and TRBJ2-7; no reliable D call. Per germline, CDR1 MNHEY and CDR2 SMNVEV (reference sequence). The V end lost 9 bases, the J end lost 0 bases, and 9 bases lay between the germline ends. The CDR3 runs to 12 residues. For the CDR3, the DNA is TGTGCCAGTTACTCAAGCTCCTACGAGCAGTACTTC. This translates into CASYSSSYEQYF.

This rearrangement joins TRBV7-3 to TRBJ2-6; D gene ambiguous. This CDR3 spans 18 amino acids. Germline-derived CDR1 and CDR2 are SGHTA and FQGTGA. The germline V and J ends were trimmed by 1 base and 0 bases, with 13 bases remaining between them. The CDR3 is CASSLIGQLSSGANVLTF. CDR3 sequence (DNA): TGTGCCAGCAGCTTAATCGGGCAGCTTAGCTCTGGGGCCAACGTCCTGACTTTC.

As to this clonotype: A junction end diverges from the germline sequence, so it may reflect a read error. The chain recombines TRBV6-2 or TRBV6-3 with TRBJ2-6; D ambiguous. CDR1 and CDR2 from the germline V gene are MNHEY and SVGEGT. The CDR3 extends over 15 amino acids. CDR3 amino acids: CASRAAGSAANVLTF. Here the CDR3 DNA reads TGTGCCAGCAGGGCCGCTGGTTCTGCGGCCAACGTCCTGACTTTC.

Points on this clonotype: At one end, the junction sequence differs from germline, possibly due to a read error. CDR3 sequence reads: CAGSSRLKDGYTF. DNA for the CDR3: TGTGCCGGCAGCTCCCGACTTAAAGACGGCTACACCTTC. The gene calls are TRBV7-2 and TRBJ1-2; no clear D. Germline values: CDR1 SGHTA, CDR2 FQGNSA. This CDR3 has 13 residues.

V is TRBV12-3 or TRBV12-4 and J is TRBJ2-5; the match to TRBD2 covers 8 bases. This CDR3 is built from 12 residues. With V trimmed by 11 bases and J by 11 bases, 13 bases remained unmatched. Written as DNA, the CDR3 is TGTGCCTCGGGGGGGTTCTACAATGAGCAGTACTTC. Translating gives CASGGFYNEQYF.

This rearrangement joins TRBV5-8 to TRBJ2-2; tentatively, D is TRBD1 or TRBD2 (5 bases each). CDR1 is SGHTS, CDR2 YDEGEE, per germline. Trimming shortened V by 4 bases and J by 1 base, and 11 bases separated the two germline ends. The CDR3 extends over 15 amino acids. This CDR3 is CASSMGTVNTGELFF. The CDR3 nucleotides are TGTGCCAGCAGCATGGGGACGGTGAACACCGGGGAGCTGTTTTTT.

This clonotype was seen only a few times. CDR3 residues: CASSSEGLADYEQYF. The CDR3 DNA is TGCGCCAGCAGCTCGGAAGGACTAGCGGACTACGAGCAGTACTTC. V and J are TRBV5-1 and TRBJ2-7, with TRBD2 identical over 10 bases. V dropped 3 bases and J dropped 3; count of bases not matched to a gene: 6. There are 15 residues in the CDR3. Germline CDR1 SGHRS, CDR2 YFSETQ. Full variable domain (missing parts from reference TRBV5-1 and TRBJ2-7): KAGVTQTPRYLIKTRGQQVTLSCSPISGHRSVSWYQQTPGQGLQFLFEYFSETQRNKGNFPGRFSGRQFSNSRSEMNVSTLELGDSALYLCASSSEGLADYEQYFGPGTRLTVT.